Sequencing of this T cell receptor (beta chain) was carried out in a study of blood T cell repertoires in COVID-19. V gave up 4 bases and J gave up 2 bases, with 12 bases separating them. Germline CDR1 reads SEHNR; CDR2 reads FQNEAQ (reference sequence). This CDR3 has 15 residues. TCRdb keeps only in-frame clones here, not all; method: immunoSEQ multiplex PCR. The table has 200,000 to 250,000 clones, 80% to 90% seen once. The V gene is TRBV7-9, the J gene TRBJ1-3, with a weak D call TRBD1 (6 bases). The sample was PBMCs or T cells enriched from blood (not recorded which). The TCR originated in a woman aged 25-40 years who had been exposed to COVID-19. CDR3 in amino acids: CASSSKTGTGNTIYF. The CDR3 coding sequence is TGTGCCAGCAGCTCAAAAACAGGGACTGGAAACACCATATATTTT.